This passage covers 4 T cell receptor beta chains from one sample sequenced in a study of blood T cell repertoires in COVID-19. Using immunoSEQ multiplex PCR, the repertoire was profiled, and TCRdb retains in-frame clones only, with some absent. The table shows 100,000 or so clones, with approximately 80% occurring only once. Material: peripheral blood. Every receptor here comes from a man aged 60-69 years with active or convalescent COVID-19.

This chain links TRBV2 with TRBJ2-5; perhaps TRBD2 as D (5 bases). CDR1 is SNHLY and CDR2 is FYNNEI in the germline V gene. The CDR3 runs to 14 residues. Trimming pared 3 bases from V and 3 bases from J, leaving 11 bases between. The DNA for the CDR3 is TGTGCCAGCAGTGATCCGGGGTGGGAAGAGACCCAGTACTTC. This codes for CASSDPGWEETQYF.

The sample holds a few counts of this clone. The gene calls are TRBV15 and TRBJ2-1; TRBD2 aligns across 14 bases. V lost 5 bases, J lost 7 bases, and 7 bases stayed unmatched. Germline lookup yields CDR1 LNHNV and CDR2 YYDKDF (reference sequence). The CDR3 extends over 16 amino acids. The CDR3 nucleotides read TGTGCCACCAGCGGCCAGGGACTAGCGGGAGAAAATGAGCAGTTCTTC. This codes for CATSGQGLAGENEQFF.

The chain joins TRBV2 to TRBJ2-3, with D hard to call. The germline V gene encodes CDR1 SNHLY and CDR2 FYNNEI. The CDR3 spans 14 residues. Trimming took 4 bases from V and 9 from J, leaving 17 bases between them. The CDR3 region has the DNA TGTGCCAGCAGTGCAGACAAGGTGGTGTGGACGCAGTATTTT. This sequence encodes CASSADKVVWTQYF.

This clone has more than one count but fewer than ten. The rearrangement joins TRBV6-6 to TRBJ2-7; D is perhaps TRBD2 (6 bases). Germline V CDR1 and CDR2: MNHNY, SVGAGI (reference sequence). V was trimmed by 6 bases and J by 3 bases, leaving 9 bases between them. The CDR3 is made up of 12 amino acids. The CDR3 region has the DNA TGTGCCAGCAGCCCAGCGGGCTACGAGCAGTACGTC. Amino acid sequence: CASSPAGYEQYV.